The rows below give T cell receptor beta chains drawn from one sample of a study of CD8 T cells in ankylosing spondylitis. TCRdb analysed the 5' RACE reads with MiXCR anew, one entry per CDR3 protein. The profile shows 300,000 to 400,000 distinct CDR3 sequences, 20% to 25% of them singletons. The specimen sequenced was blood, either unsorted or a sorted T cell fraction (not recorded which). These receptors were collected from a male donor with ankylosing spondylitis. The CDR3 runs from the conserved cysteine through the conserved F or W. Each record gives: J gene, clone size, V gene, D gene, CDR3 protein, CDR3 DNA. A D gene is named only where the DNA matches it firmly. Size is omitted from some rows. Given values are once, few, many or a class for expanded clones.

j_gene: TRBJ2-5
abundance: many
v_gene: TRBV7-9
d_gene: -
CDR3aa: CASSLSRGSGTQYF
CDR3nt: TGTGCCAGCAGCTTAAGTCGGGGGAGCGGGACCCAGTACTTC

j_gene: TRBJ2-1
abundance: few
v_gene: TRBV20-1
d_gene: TRBD2
CDR3aa: CSARGLAEGHEQFF
CDR3nt: TGCAGTGCTAGAGGGCTAGCGGAGGGGCATGAGCAGTTCTTC

j_gene: TRBJ1-1
abundance: -
v_gene: TRBV11-3
d_gene: -
CDR3aa: CASSSNIEAFF
CDR3nt: TGTGCCAGCAGCTCGAATATTGAAGCTTTCTTT

j_gene: TRBJ2-4
abundance: few
v_gene: TRBV6-5
d_gene: -
CDR3aa: CASSQSWPSLYF
CDR3nt: TGTGCCAGCAGTCAATCATGGCCCTCTCTGTACTTC

j_gene: TRBJ1-2
abundance: -
v_gene: TRBV27
d_gene: -
CDR3aa: CASRNRVEYGYTF
CDR3nt: TGTGCCAGCAGGAACAGGGTTGAGTATGGCTACACCTTC

j_gene: TRBJ2-1
abundance: few
v_gene: TRBV12-3/TRBV12-4
d_gene: TRBD2
CDR3aa: CASSPSGGRAHNEQFF
CDR3nt: TGTGCCAGCAGTCCCTCCGGCGGGAGGGCCCACAATGAGCAGTTCTTC

j_gene: TRBJ1-1
abundance: few
v_gene: TRBV5-1
d_gene: -
CDR3aa: CASSLVSGGEAFF
CDR3nt: TGCGCCAGCAGCTTGGTTAGCGGGGGTGAAGCTTTCTTT

j_gene: TRBJ2-5
abundance: -
v_gene: TRBV2
d_gene: -
CDR3aa: CASSAIGQGWETQYF
CDR3nt: TGTGCCAGCAGTGCCATTGGGCAGGGATGGGAGACCCAGTACTTC

j_gene: TRBJ1-5
abundance: few
v_gene: TRBV20-1
d_gene: -
CDR3aa: CSARGVVQGGVPQHF
CDR3nt: TGCAGTGCTAGAGGGGTCGTTCAGGGTGGGGTACCCCAGCATTTT

j_gene: TRBJ1-1
abundance: -
v_gene: TRBV5-1
d_gene: -
CDR3aa: CASSENMNTEAFF
CDR3nt: TGCGCCAGCAGTGAGAATATGAACACTGAAGCTTTCTTT

j_gene: TRBJ2-1
abundance: few
v_gene: TRBV12-5
d_gene: TRBD2
CDR3aa: CASGLVVSSGINEQFF
CDR3nt: TGTGCTAGTGGTTTGGTAGTTTCTAGCGGGATCAATGAGCAGTTCTTC

j_gene: TRBJ2-3
abundance: many
v_gene: TRBV5-1
d_gene: TRBD2
CDR3aa: CASSLDSGSTDTQYF
CDR3nt: TGCGCCAGCAGCCTGGATAGCGGGAGCACAGATACGCAGTATTTT

j_gene: TRBJ2-5
abundance: many
v_gene: TRBV27
d_gene: -
CDR3aa: CASSLLSGSETQYF
CDR3nt: TGTGCCAGCAGTTTACTCTCTGGTTCAGAGACCCAGTACTTC

j_gene: TRBJ2-3
abundance: -
v_gene: TRBV24-1
d_gene: TRBD2
CDR3aa: CATSDFRGDTDTQYF
CDR3nt: TGTGCCACCAGTGATTTCCGGGGGGATACAGATACGCAGTATTTT

j_gene: TRBJ2-7
abundance: few
v_gene: TRBV27
d_gene: -
CDR3aa: CASSLSGQIYEQYF
CDR3nt: TGTGCCAGCAGTTTGTCCGGACAGATCTACGAGCAGTACTTC

j_gene: TRBJ2-1
abundance: -
v_gene: TRBV6-5
d_gene: -
CDR3aa: CASSYSGGAWDEQFF
CDR3nt: TGTGCCAGCAGTTACTCCGGCGGGGCCTGGGATGAGCAGTTCTTC

j_gene: TRBJ1-1
abundance: few
v_gene: TRBV29-1
d_gene: -
CDR3aa: CSVTTALDTEAFF
CDR3nt: TGCAGCGTTACGACAGCCTTGGACACTGAAGCTTTCTTT

j_gene: TRBJ2-5
abundance: -
v_gene: TRBV6-1
d_gene: -
CDR3aa: CASSRPGALSETQYF
CDR3nt: TGTGCCAGCAGTAGACCCGGGGCCCTAAGTGAGACCCAGTACTTC

j_gene: TRBJ2-1
abundance: many
v_gene: TRBV7-9
d_gene: TRBD2
CDR3aa: CASSGASGRNYNEQFF
CDR3nt: TGTGCCAGCAGCGGCGCGAGCGGGAGAAACTACAATGAGCAGTTCTTC

j_gene: TRBJ2-3
abundance: many
v_gene: TRBV29-1
d_gene: -
CDR3aa: CSVERAPGTQYF
CDR3nt: TGCAGCGTTGAGCGGGCCCCGGGTACGCAGTATTTT

j_gene: TRBJ2-1
abundance: few
v_gene: TRBV27
d_gene: TRBD2
CDR3aa: CASSTQFEAGGLYNEQFF
CDR3nt: TGTGCCAGCAGTACTCAGTTTGAAGCGGGGGGCCTTTACAATGAGCAGTTCTTC

j_gene: TRBJ1-5
abundance: many
v_gene: TRBV12-3/TRBV12-4
d_gene: -
CDR3aa: CASTHGGGPQPQHF
CDR3nt: TGTGCCAGCACCCACGGGGGGGGACCTCAGCCCCAGCATTTT

j_gene: TRBJ2-3
abundance: -
v_gene: TRBV24-1
d_gene: TRBD1
CDR3aa: CATSDLRQGSTDTQYF
CDR3nt: TGTGCCACCAGTGATTTACGACAGGGAAGCACAGATACGCAGTATTTT

j_gene: TRBJ2-1
abundance: few
v_gene: TRBV24-1
d_gene: -
CDR3aa: CATSGSQPPYNEQFF
CDR3nt: TGTGCCACCAGTGGCTCCCAACCGCCCTACAATGAGCAGTTCTTC

j_gene: TRBJ2-3
abundance: -
v_gene: TRBV6-2/TRBV6-3
d_gene: -
CDR3aa: CAILDRSGSTDTQYF
CDR3nt: TGTGCCATCCTAGATCGAAGCGGGAGCACAGATACGCAGTATTTT

j_gene: TRBJ2-4
abundance: -
v_gene: TRBV12-3/TRBV12-4
d_gene: -
CDR3aa: CASTREGDIQYF
CDR3nt: TGTGCCAGCACCCGAGAGGGGGACATTCAGTACTTC

j_gene: TRBJ1-2
abundance: -
v_gene: TRBV19
d_gene: -
CDR3aa: CASSSSGSRSYGYTF
CDR3nt: TGTGCCAGTAGTTCATCAGGGTCTCGGAGCTATGGCTACACCTTC

j_gene: TRBJ1-5
abundance: many
v_gene: TRBV5-1
d_gene: TRBD1
CDR3aa: CASSGGTGDDQPQHF
CDR3nt: TGCGCCAGCAGCGGGGGGACAGGGGACGATCAGCCCCAGCATTTT

j_gene: TRBJ2-7
abundance: -
v_gene: TRBV5-6
d_gene: -
CDR3aa: CASSLIESSSYEQYF
CDR3nt: TGTGCCAGCAGCTTGATCGAAAGCAGCTCCTACGAGCAGTACTTC

j_gene: TRBJ1-1
abundance: few
v_gene: TRBV10-3
d_gene: -
CDR3aa: CAISDSRASGTEAFF
CDR3nt: TGTGCCATCAGTGATTCGCGGGCTAGCGGCACTGAAGCTTTCTTT

j_gene: TRBJ1-1
abundance: -
v_gene: TRBV20-1
d_gene: -
CDR3aa: CSAQSGAMGAFF
CDR3nt: TGCAGTGCTCAGTCAGGGGCAATGGGAGCTTTCTTT

j_gene: TRBJ2-2
abundance: few
v_gene: TRBV30
d_gene: -
CDR3aa: CAWSVQGADTGELFF
CDR3nt: TGTGCCTGGAGTGTACAGGGTGCGGACACCGGGGAGCTGTTTTTT

j_gene: TRBJ1-2
abundance: -
v_gene: TRBV5-6
d_gene: TRBD1
CDR3aa: CASSLDYGTGTNYGYTF
CDR3nt: TGTGCCAGCAGCTTAGATTATGGGACAGGTACTAACTATGGCTACACCTTC

j_gene: TRBJ2-2
abundance: few
v_gene: TRBV10-3
d_gene: -
CDR3aa: CAISGQDKVTGELFF
CDR3nt: TGTGCCATCAGTGGACAGGACAAAGTGACCGGGGAGCTGTTTTTT

j_gene: TRBJ1-5
abundance: -
v_gene: TRBV24-1
d_gene: -
CDR3aa: CATSDPNQPQHF
CDR3nt: TGTGCCACCAGTGATCCAAATCAGCCCCAGCATTTT

j_gene: TRBJ2-3
abundance: -
v_gene: TRBV9
d_gene: -
CDR3aa: CASRRLRATDTQYF
CDR3nt: TGTGCCAGCAGGCGCCTGCGAGCCACAGATACGCAGTATTTT

j_gene: TRBJ1-1
abundance: -
v_gene: TRBV7-9
d_gene: -
CDR3aa: CASKAMVQRTEAFF
CDR3nt: TGTGCCAGCAAGGCCATGGTTCAGCGCACTGAAGCTTTCTTT

j_gene: TRBJ2-1
abundance: few
v_gene: TRBV4-3
d_gene: TRBD2
CDR3aa: CASSQDGTKGLEQFF
CDR3nt: TGCGCCAGCAGCCAAGATGGGACTAAAGGTCTTGAGCAGTTCTTC

j_gene: TRBJ2-3
abundance: -
v_gene: TRBV20-1
d_gene: TRBD2
CDR3aa: CSANYRGLAGTTDTQYF
CDR3nt: TGCAGTGCTAACTATAGAGGACTAGCGGGGACCACAGATACGCAGTATTTT

j_gene: TRBJ2-3
abundance: few
v_gene: TRBV28
d_gene: TRBD1
CDR3aa: CATLDRVTDTQYF
CDR3nt: TGTGCCACCCTGGACAGGGTCACAGATACGCAGTATTTT

j_gene: TRBJ2-7
abundance: -
v_gene: TRBV29-1
d_gene: -
CDR3aa: CSVAWTASYEQYF
CDR3nt: TGCAGCGTAGCTTGGACAGCCTCCTACGAGCAGTACTTC

j_gene: TRBJ2-7
abundance: -
v_gene: TRBV4-1
d_gene: TRBD2
CDR3aa: CASSQEWGGYEQYF
CDR3nt: TGCGCCAGCAGCCAAGAATGGGGGGGCTACGAGCAGTACTTC

j_gene: TRBJ2-3
abundance: few
v_gene: TRBV24-1
d_gene: -
CDR3aa: CATSGSFDTDTQYF
CDR3nt: TGTGCCACCAGTGGGAGTTTTGACACAGATACGCAGTATTTT

j_gene: TRBJ1-5
abundance: -
v_gene: TRBV7-2
d_gene: -
CDR3aa: CASSATYNQPQHF
CDR3nt: TGTGCCAGCAGCGCCACCTACAATCAGCCCCAGCATTTT

j_gene: TRBJ1-1
abundance: few
v_gene: TRBV7-3
d_gene: -
CDR3aa: CASSLMPAENTEAFF
CDR3nt: TGTGCCAGCAGCTTAATGCCCGCGGAGAACACTGAAGCTTTCTTT

j_gene: TRBJ2-1
abundance: few
v_gene: TRBV6-5
d_gene: TRBD2
CDR3aa: CASSLASGSYEQFF
CDR3nt: TGTGCCAGCAGTTTGGCTAGCGGGAGCTATGAGCAGTTCTTC